These T cell receptor beta chains were read from a single sample in a study of T cell responses to AZD1222 COVID-19 vaccine. Profiling relied on immunoSEQ multiplex PCR, and the TCRdb table lists in-frame clones only, not all of them. The sample lists approximately 170,000 clones, 70% to 90% occurring once. The sequencing used peripheral blood, collected 28 days after the second AZD1222 dose. All receptors come from an adult who received the AZD1222 COVID-19 vaccine. Both conserved end residues are part of each CDR3. A D gene is named only where the DNA matches it firmly. Where a row states a size, it is once, few, many or the class of an expanded clone; other rows omit it.

V gene: TRBV27; CDR3 length: 15; J gene: TRBJ1-5; D gene: TRBD1; clone size: .; CDR3 DNA: TGTGCCAGCACCGCCCTAGGACAGGGGAATCAGCCCCAGCATTTT; CDR3 protein: CASTALGQGNQPQHF
V gene: TRBV15; CDR3 length: 16; J gene: TRBJ2-3; D gene: TRBD2; clone size: .; CDR3 DNA: TGTGCCACCAGCAGAGGGGCTAGCGGTAGCACAGATACGCAGTATTTT; CDR3 protein: CATSRGASGSTDTQYF
V gene: TRBV5-6; CDR3 length: 14; J gene: TRBJ2-3; D gene: .; clone size: .; CDR3 DNA: TGTGCCAGCAGCTTGACAGTAGGCACAGATACGCAGTATTTT; CDR3 protein: CASSLTVGTDTQYF
V gene: TRBV14; CDR3 length: 13; J gene: TRBJ2-1; D gene: .; clone size: once; CDR3 DNA: TGTGCCAGCAGCCAAGTAGGGAGGAATGAGCAGTTCTTC; CDR3 protein: CASSQVGRNEQFF
V gene: TRBV27; CDR3 length: 13; J gene: TRBJ1-5; D gene: .; clone size: .; CDR3 DNA: TGTGCCAGCAGTGTCCAGGTTAATCAGCCCCAGCATTTT; CDR3 protein: CASSVQVNQPQHF
V gene: TRBV19; CDR3 length: 15; J gene: TRBJ1-5; D gene: .; clone size: .; CDR3 DNA: TGTGCCAGTAGTATAGTACGGGGGGCAGGTCAGCCCCAGCATTTT; CDR3 protein: CASSIVRGAGQPQHF
V gene: TRBV7-9; CDR3 length: 14; J gene: TRBJ1-2; D gene: .; clone size: .; CDR3 DNA: TGTGCCAGCAGCTTCCCGAATCATAACTATGGCTACACCTTC; CDR3 protein: CASSFPNHNYGYTF
V gene: TRBV19; CDR3 length: 12; J gene: TRBJ1-2; D gene: .; clone size: .; CDR3 DNA: TGTGCCAGTAGTACCGGGGGGTACGGCTACACCTTC; CDR3 protein: CASSTGGYGYTF
V gene: TRBV18; CDR3 length: 10; J gene: TRBJ2-2; D gene: .; clone size: .; CDR3 DNA: TGTGCCAGCTGGTCCGGGGAGCTGTTTTTT; CDR3 protein: CASWSGELFF
V gene: TRBV4-2; CDR3 length: 15; J gene: TRBJ2-7; D gene: .; clone size: once; CDR3 DNA: TGTGCCAGCAGCCCGGGACTCCCGGGTGGCGACGAGCAGTACTTC; CDR3 protein: CASSPGLPGGDEQYF